This T cell receptor (beta chain) came from a study of blood T cell repertoires in COVID-19. With 3 bases clipped from V and 1 base from J, the junction kept 3 bases outside the gene matches. The CDR3 sequence is 15 residues long. In the original processing: Counts of nucleated cells, estimated from reference gene primer amplification, were obtained. Generated by immunoSEQ multiplex PCR, the TCRdb table keeps only in-frame clones and is missing some. That table is the source of V, J and clone size, and D and trimming were worked out from the DNA. The sample contains roughly 140,000 clones, 80% to 90% of which appear only once.

The clonotype was recovered from a middle-aged woman with acute or convalescent COVID-19. Sequenced input: peripheral blood. The chain joins TRBV5-3 to TRBJ1-5; 8 bases map to TRBD1. TRBV5-3 is labeled an ORF, and its function is uncertain. The CDR3 is CARSSTGASNQPQHF. DNA of the CDR3: TGTGCCAGAAGCTCGACAGGGGCGAGCAATCAGCCCCAGCATTTT.